This T cell receptor beta chain was obtained from a study of blood T cell repertoires in COVID-19. Turning to the study itself: The United States, Italy and Spain provided the acute and convalescent COVID-19 samples.

Original data processing: Estimation of nucleated cell counts was performed using reference gene primer amplification. Sequencing was performed with immunoSEQ multiplex PCR; in TCRdb, only in-frame clones are kept and a portion is missing. V and J calls and clone size are those listed in that table; D and trimming were worked out from the DNA. The table lists some 70,000 clones, roughly 72% of them singletons. In this sample, this clone turned up a few times. The CDR3 covers 14 residues. Trimming stripped 6 bases from V and 6 bases from J, with 14 bases between. CDR1 and CDR2 (germline): SNHLY, FYNNEI.

The sequencing input was peripheral blood. The TCR comes from a man between 60 and 75 years old with COVID-19, enrolled during active disease. The V gene is TRBV2, the J gene TRBJ1-4, with a possible D match to TRBD1 (5 bases). This CDR3 is CASRDVGTYEKLFF. CDR3 sequence (DNA): TGTGCCAGCAGGGACGTGGGGACTTATGAAAAACTGTTTTTT.